This is a list of T cell receptor beta chains from one sample in a study of control samples from healthy donors and cancer patients. The table came from immunoSEQ multiplex PCR; TCRdb's copy has only in-frame clones and leaves some out. The sample shows 150,000 to 200,000 clones, approximately 90% of them seen only once. The material sequenced was blood. These receptors were obtained from a woman aged 25 to 45 in good health. CDR3s include the opening cysteine and the closing phenylalanine or tryptophan. Each record gives: clone size, V gene, D gene, J gene, CDR3 DNA, CDR3 protein. D genes are given only for firm matches. For some rows the clone size is stated as once, few or many, or as a class when expanded; others skip it.

>NA|TRBV14|TRBD1|TRBJ2-7
TGTGCCAGCAGCCAAAGAGCCGGGACAGGGTTCTACGAGCAGTACTTC
CASSQRAGTGFYEQYF
>NA|TRBV7-9|NA|TRBJ2-1
TGTGCCAGCAGCTCTGCCGGGAGCCGGGTCAATGAGCAGTTCTTC
CASSSAGSRVNEQFF
>NA|TRBV5-1|NA|TRBJ1-1
TGCGCCAGCAGCTTGGGGGGTTTGAACACTGAAGCTTTCTTT
CASSLGGLNTEAFF
>NA|TRBV7-9|TRBD1|TRBJ1-6
TGTGCCACCCCTATTGGACAGGGGAATTCACCCCTCCACTTT
CATPIGQGNSPLHF
>once|TRBV19|NA|TRBJ2-2
TGTGCCAGTAGTATAGCCCCGAGCGGCTTCACCGGGGAGCTGTTTTTT
CASSIAPSGFTGELFF
>NA|TRBV7-9|NA|TRBJ1-2
TGTGCCAGCAGCTTATTTGTCGCGGGGGTTAACTATGGCTACACCTTC
CASSLFVAGVNYGYTF
>NA|TRBV15|NA|TRBJ1-2
TGTGCCACCAGCTCCCCGCGCCGACGGTATGGCTACACCTTC
CATSSPRRRYGYTF
>NA|TRBV5-6|TRBD1|TRBJ2-5
TGTGCCAGCAGCTCGCAGGGGGCCCACCAAGAGACCCAGTACTTC
CASSSQGAHQETQYF
>NA|TRBV2|NA|TRBJ2-5
TGTGCCAGCAGTGAGTCATTTGCGGGCGGTGAGACCCAGTACTTC
CASSESFAGGETQYF
>NA|TRBV28|NA|TRBJ2-7
TGTGCCAGCAGTTTGAGGGACACATTCAGGGAGCAGTACTTC
CASSLRDTFREQYF
>NA|TRBV29-1|TRBD2|TRBJ2-1
TGCAGCGTTGAACGGCGGGGGGAGTTCTGGGGAGGCTACAATGAGCAGTTCTTC
CSVERRGEFWGGYNEQFF
>few|TRBV5-1|TRBD1|TRBJ2-7
TGCGCCAGCAGCTTGGGGGGCTGGACAGGGAGCGCCTACGAGCAGTACTTC
CASSLGGWTGSAYEQYF
>NA|TRBV4-1|TRBD2|TRBJ2-1
TGCGCCAGCAGCCAAGATCGGAGCGGGAGGGCTGAGTTCTTC
CASSQDRSGRAEFF
>NA|TRBV4-3|NA|TRBJ1-2
TGCGCCAGCAGCCAAGAAGTCTCGGACCGTTCCTTTAGGGGCTACACCTTC
CASSQEVSDRSFRGYTF
>NA|TRBV28|NA|TRBJ1-1
TGTGCCAGCAGTTTCGTCCGGGCCTCGAACACTGAAGCTTTCTTT
CASSFVRASNTEAFF
>NA|TRBV6-2/TRBV6-3|TRBD2|TRBJ2-3
TGTGCCAGCAGTTACTCAGCGGGAGATTCTGCAGATACGCAGTATTTT
CASSYSAGDSADTQYF
>NA|TRBV7-8|TRBD1|TRBJ2-7
TGTGCCAGCAGCTTAAGGGAACGGGACAGGGGGTATATGAAGCAGTACTTC
CASSLRERDRGYMKQYF
>NA|TRBV27|TRBD2|TRBJ2-1
TGTGCCAGCAGTTTATTAGCGGGAGCGCACAATGAGCAGTTCTTC
CASSLLAGAHNEQFF
>once|TRBV2|NA|TRBJ2-6
TGTGCCAGCACACAGGTCAACCCCTCTGGGGCCAACGTCCTGACTTTC
CASTQVNPSGANVLTF
>few|TRBV10-3|NA|TRBJ1-5
TGTGCCATCAGTGAGTCTGGGTTGGGGGATCAGCCCCAGCATTTT
CAISESGLGDQPQHF
>once|TRBV7-9|NA|TRBJ1-4
TGTGCCAGCAGCTTAGCATCACTCCTAGCAACTAATGAAAAACTGTTTTTT
CASSLASLLATNEKLFF
>NA|TRBV5-1|TRBD2|TRBJ2-7
TGCGCCAGCAGCTTGGCTGCGGGAGATCCCTACGAGCAGTACTTC
CASSLAAGDPYEQYF
>once|TRBV19|NA|TRBJ2-2
TGTGCCAGTAGTATAGCCTTCAGGGGGGAGCTGTTTTTT
CASSIAFRGELFF
>NA|TRBV7-2|NA|TRBJ2-1
TGTGCCAGCAGTTGGGACTACAATGAGCAGTTCTTC
CASSWDYNEQFF
>NA|TRBV2|TRBD2|TRBJ2-2
TGTGCCAGCAGTGATTCGTCTAGCGGAATCACCGGGGGGCTGTTTTTT
CASSDSSSGITGGLFF
>NA|TRBV30|NA|TRBJ2-1
TGTGCCTGGAGTGTACTTAGTTTTTACAATGAGCAGTTCTTC
CAWSVLSFYNEQFF
>NA|TRBV28|NA|TRBJ2-1
TGTGCCAGCAGTCACGTTTCAGGTCTTTCCTACAATGAGCAGTTCTTC
CASSHVSGLSYNEQFF
>NA|TRBV3-1/TRBV3-2|TRBD1|TRBJ2-3
TGTGCCAGCAGCCTCGGACAGGGGAGCACAGATACGCAGTATTTT
CASSLGQGSTDTQYF
>NA|TRBV4-1|NA|TRBJ2-3
TGCGCCAGCAGCCCACTAGTTGCAGATACGCAGTATTTT
CASSPLVADTQYF
>once|TRBV23-1|TRBD1|TRBJ2-2
TGCGCCAGCAGCGTAGGGGGCAGATCTCGTAGCACCGGGGAGCTGTTTTTT
CASSVGGRSRSTGELFF
>NA|TRBV9|TRBD2|TRBJ2-2
TGTGCCAGCAGCGTAGTAGGCCTAGCGGCGGGCGGGGAGCTGTTTTTT
CASSVVGLAAGGELFF
>NA|TRBV28|NA|TRBJ1-2
TGTGCCAGCAGTACCAACTCCGAGGGGGTATCCTATGGCTACACCTTC
CASSTNSEGVSYGYTF
>NA|TRBV29-1|TRBD1|TRBJ2-1
TGCAGCGACCGGGACAGTCACAATGAGCAGTTCTTC
CSDRDSHNEQFF
>NA|TRBV3-1/TRBV3-2|NA|TRBJ1-1
TGTGCCAGCAGCCAACTGGGGGAGCCCCTGAACACTGAAGCTTTCTTT
CASSQLGEPLNTEAFF
>NA|TRBV7-9|TRBD1|TRBJ1-6
TGTGCCAGCAGGCGACAGGGCTCGCCCTATAATTCACCCCTCCACTTT
CASRRQGSPYNSPLHF
>once|TRBV4-2|NA|TRBJ1-1
TGTGCCAGCAGCCAAGACGGGAGTCACACTGAAGCTTTCTTT
CASSQDGSHTEAFF
>NA|TRBV13|TRBD2|TRBJ2-3
TGTGCCAGCAGCTTCTCTCTAGCGGGAGGGCCGACAGATACGCAGTATTTT
CASSFSLAGGPTDTQYF
>NA|TRBV11-2|NA|TRBJ2-3
TGTGCCAGCAGCCCAAAAGGGTCAGGGGCAGATACGCAGTATTTT
CASSPKGSGADTQYF
>NA|TRBV25-1|NA|TRBJ2-3
TGTGCCAGCAGTGAATCCGATACGCAGTATTTT
CASSESDTQYF
>NA|TRBV25-1|NA|TRBJ1-5
TGTGCCAGCAGTGGGGAGGGGACACTTAGCAATCAGCCCCAGCATTTT
CASSGEGTLSNQPQHF
>NA|TRBV6-2/TRBV6-3|NA|TRBJ2-3
TGTGCCAGCAGTTACGGTATACTTAGGGGGGCAGATACGCAGTATTTT
CASSYGILRGADTQYF
>NA|TRBV5-4|TRBD1|TRBJ1-1
TGTGCCAGCAGAGGACAGGTGAACACTGAAGCTTTCTTT
CASRGQVNTEAFF
>NA|TRBV2|TRBD1|TRBJ1-2
TGTGCCAGCAGACAGGACAGGGTGGGGTTGGGCTACACCTTC
CASRQDRVGLGYTF
>NA|TRBV4-1|NA|TRBJ1-1
TGCGCCAGCAGCCGATTGGGCAGTAACACTGAAGCTTTCTTT
CASSRLGSNTEAFF
>NA|TRBV28|TRBD1|TRBJ2-3
TGTGCCAGCAGAGGACAGGGGGCGGTAGATACGCAGTATTTT
CASRGQGAVDTQYF
>NA|TRBV15|TRBD1|TRBJ2-5
TGTGCCACCAGCAGCGGACAGGAAGAGACCCAGTACTTC
CATSSGQEETQYF
>once|TRBV7-9|TRBD2|TRBJ2-3
TGTGCCAGCAGCTTAGCCCCTAGCGGGAGGGACACAGATACGCAGTATTTT
CASSLAPSGRDTDTQYF
>NA|TRBV6-5|TRBD1|TRBJ1-1
TGTGCCAGCAGAGAGACAGGGGGTAACACTGAAGCTTTCTTT
CASRETGGNTEAFF
>once|TRBV7-8|NA|TRBJ1-5
TGTGCCAGCAGCTTATTTGGGACCGACAATCAGCCCCAGCATTTT
CASSLFGTDNQPQHF
>NA|TRBV29-1|NA|TRBJ2-1
TGCAGCGTTGCGGGCCACAGATTCTACAATGAGCAGTTCTTC
CSVAGHRFYNEQFF
>NA|TRBV7-2|NA|TRBJ1-2
TGTGCCAGCAGCTTCACTGCATCCTACACCTTC
CASSFTASYTF
>NA|TRBV9|NA|TRBJ2-2
TGTGCCAGCAGCGTAGTACTGGACACCGGGGAGCTGTTTTTT
CASSVVLDTGELFF
>NA|TRBV24-1|NA|TRBJ1-5
TGTGCCACCAGTGATGACAATAATCAGCCCCAGCATTTT
CATSDDNNQPQHF
>NA|TRBV7-9|NA|TRBJ1-5
TGTGCCAGCAGCTCCGCGGGAAATCAGCCCCAGCATTTT
CASSSAGNQPQHF